These 2 T cell receptor beta chains originate from one sample sequenced in a study of response to subunit inactivated influenza vaccine. TCRdb reprocessed the RT-PCR reads via MiXCR and lists one record per CDR3 protein. The repertoire consists of under 950,000 distinct CDR3 sequences, with about 20% occurring once and the leading ten covering roughly a tenth. The sequencing used PBMCs from blood, collected 4 to 6 days after vaccination. These receptors all come from a man aged 45-65 years who received an inactivated influenza vaccine.

The genes are TRBV5-1 and TRBJ2-1; D tentatively fits TRBD1 or TRBD2 (5 bases each). Trimming stripped 0 bases from V and 5 bases from J, with 9 bases between. The CDR3 covers 14 residues. Per the germline V gene, CDR1 is SGHRS and CDR2 is YFSETQ. The CDR3 bases are TGCGCCAGCAGCTTGGAGTGGGGGAACAATGAGCAGTTCTTC. This translates into CASSLEWGNNEQFF. The whole variable domain, filled in from reference TRBV5-1 and TRBJ2-1, reads KAGVTQTPRYLIKTRGQQVTLSCSPISGHRSVSWYQQTPGQGLQFLFEYFSETQRNKGNFPGRFSGRQFSNSRSEMNVSTLELGDSALYLCASSLEWGNNEQFFGPGTRLTVL.

The V gene is TRBV6-1, the J gene TRBJ1-1; TRBD1 is a possible D gene (5 bases). The CDR3 length is 12 residues. V was cut by 7 bases and J by 4 bases, with 10 bases left in between. Germline V CDR1 and CDR2: MNHNS, SASEGT. In DNA, the CDR3 is TGTGCCAGCATCGGGGCTTCCACTGAAGCTTTCTTT. This sequence encodes CASIGASTEAFF.